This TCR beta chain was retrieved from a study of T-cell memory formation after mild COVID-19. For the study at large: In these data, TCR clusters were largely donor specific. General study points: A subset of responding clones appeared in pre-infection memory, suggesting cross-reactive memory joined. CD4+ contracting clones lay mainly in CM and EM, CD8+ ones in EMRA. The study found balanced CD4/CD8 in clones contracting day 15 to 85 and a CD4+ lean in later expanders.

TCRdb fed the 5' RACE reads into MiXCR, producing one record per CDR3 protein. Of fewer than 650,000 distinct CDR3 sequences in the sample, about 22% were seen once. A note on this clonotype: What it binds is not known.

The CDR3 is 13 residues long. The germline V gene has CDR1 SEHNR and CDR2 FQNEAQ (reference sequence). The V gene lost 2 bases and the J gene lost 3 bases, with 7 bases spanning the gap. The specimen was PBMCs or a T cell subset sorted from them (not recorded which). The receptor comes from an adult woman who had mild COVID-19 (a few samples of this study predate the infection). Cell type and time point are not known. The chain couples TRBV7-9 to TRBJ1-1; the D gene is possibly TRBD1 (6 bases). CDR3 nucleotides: TGTGCCAGCAGCTTACCAGGGGACACTGAAGCTTTCTTT. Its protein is CASSLPGDTEAFF.